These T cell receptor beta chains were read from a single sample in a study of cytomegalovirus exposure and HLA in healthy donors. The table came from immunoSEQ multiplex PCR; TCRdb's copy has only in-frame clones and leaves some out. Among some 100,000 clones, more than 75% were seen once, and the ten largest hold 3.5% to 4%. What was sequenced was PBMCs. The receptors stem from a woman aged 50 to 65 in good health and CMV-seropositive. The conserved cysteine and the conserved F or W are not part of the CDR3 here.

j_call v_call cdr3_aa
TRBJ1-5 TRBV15 ATSQDRGGSNQPQH
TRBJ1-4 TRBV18 ASSSQGGNEKLF
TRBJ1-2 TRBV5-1 ASWDRGNLYGYT
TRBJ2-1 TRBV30 AWSGDAWTASSYNEQF
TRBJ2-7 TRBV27 ASSLLSTGQGASEQY
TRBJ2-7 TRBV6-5 ASSYSSGILSYEQY
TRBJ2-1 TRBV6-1 ASSVSGSLYNEQF
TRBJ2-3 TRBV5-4 ASSGAAADTQY
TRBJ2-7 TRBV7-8 ASSSLAGVGEQY
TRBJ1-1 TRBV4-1 ASSQQGTNTEAF
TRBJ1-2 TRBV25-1 ASSEGGNYGYT
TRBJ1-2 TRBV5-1 ASKDREYYGYT
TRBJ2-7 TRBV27 ASSSGLAGSHEQY